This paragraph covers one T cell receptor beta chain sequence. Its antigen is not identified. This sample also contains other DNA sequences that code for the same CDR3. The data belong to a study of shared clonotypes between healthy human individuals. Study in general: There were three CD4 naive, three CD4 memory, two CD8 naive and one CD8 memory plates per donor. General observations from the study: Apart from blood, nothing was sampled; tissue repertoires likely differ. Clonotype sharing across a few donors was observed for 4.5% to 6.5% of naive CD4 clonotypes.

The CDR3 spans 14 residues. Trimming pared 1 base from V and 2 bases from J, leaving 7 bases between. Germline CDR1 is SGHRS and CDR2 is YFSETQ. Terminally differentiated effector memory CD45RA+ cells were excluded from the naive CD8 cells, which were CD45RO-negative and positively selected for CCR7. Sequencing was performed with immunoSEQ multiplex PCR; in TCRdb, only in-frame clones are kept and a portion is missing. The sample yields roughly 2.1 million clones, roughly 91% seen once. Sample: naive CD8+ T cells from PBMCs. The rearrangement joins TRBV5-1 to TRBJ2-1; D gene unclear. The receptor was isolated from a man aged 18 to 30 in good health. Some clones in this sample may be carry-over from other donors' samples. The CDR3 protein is CASSLRGTYNEQFF. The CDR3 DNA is TGCGCCAGCAGCTTGAGAGGCACCTACAATGAGCAGTTCTTC.